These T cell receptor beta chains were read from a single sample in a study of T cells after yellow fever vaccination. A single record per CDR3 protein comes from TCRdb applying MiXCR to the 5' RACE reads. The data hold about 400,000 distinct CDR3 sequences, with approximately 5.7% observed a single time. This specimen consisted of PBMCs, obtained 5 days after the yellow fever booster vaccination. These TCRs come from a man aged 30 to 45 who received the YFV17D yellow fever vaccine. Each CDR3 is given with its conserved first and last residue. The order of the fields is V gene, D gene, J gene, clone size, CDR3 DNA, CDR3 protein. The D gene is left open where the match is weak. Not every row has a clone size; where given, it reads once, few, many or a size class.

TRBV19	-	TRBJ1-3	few	TGTGCCAGTAGATCCTCGGACCGCACCACCATATATTTT	CASRSSDRTTIYF
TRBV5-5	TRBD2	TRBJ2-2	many	TGTGCCAGCGGACGAGACGGGGGGGGCGTGCACACCGGGGAGCTGTTTTTT	CASGRDGGGVHTGELFF
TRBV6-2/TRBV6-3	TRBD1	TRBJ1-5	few	TGTGCCAGCAGTTACAGCAGACAGGGGGATCAGCCCCAGCATTTT	CASSYSRQGDQPQHF
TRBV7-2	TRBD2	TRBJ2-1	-	TGTGCCAGCAGCTCCAGCGCTAGCGGGAGGGCCCATGAGCAGTTCTTC	CASSSSASGRAHEQFF
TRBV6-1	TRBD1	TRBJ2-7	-	TGTGCCAGCACCCCCAAGGGACAGGGCAACGAGCAGTACTTC	CASTPKGQGNEQYF
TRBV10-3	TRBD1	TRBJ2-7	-	TGTGCCATCAGTCCGACAGGGGGGTACGAGCAGTACTTC	CAISPTGGYEQYF
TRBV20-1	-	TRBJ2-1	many	TGCAGTGCTAGAGACCGCCTTAGGGGTAATGAGCAGTTCTTC	CSARDRLRGNEQFF
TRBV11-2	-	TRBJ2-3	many	TGTGCCAGCAGCTTAGATTCTGGCACGCAGTATTTT	CASSLDSGTQYF
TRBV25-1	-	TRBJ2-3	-	TGTGCCAGCAGTTTCGGAGGGGTCAGCACAGATACGCAGTATTTT	CASSFGGVSTDTQYF
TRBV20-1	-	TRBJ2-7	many	TGCAGTGCTAGGTTCATCTCCTACGAGCAGTACTTC	CSARFISYEQYF
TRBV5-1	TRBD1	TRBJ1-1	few	TGCGCCAGCAGCTTGGAAGGACAGGGGATTGAAGCTTTCTTT	CASSLEGQGIEAFF
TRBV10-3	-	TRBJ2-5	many	TGTGCCATCAGTGATTCGGGGGAGACCCAGTACTTC	CAISDSGETQYF
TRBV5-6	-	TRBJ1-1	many	TGTGCCAGCAGCTTGTACACTGAAGCTTTCTTT	CASSLYTEAFF
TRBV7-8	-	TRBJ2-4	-	TGTGCCAGCAGCCCAGGCGGGGTGTACATTCAGTACTTC	CASSPGGVYIQYF
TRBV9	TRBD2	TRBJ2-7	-	TGTGCCAGCAGCTCGGGAGGCGATTTGTCTTTCTACGAGCAGTACTTC	CASSSGGDLSFYEQYF